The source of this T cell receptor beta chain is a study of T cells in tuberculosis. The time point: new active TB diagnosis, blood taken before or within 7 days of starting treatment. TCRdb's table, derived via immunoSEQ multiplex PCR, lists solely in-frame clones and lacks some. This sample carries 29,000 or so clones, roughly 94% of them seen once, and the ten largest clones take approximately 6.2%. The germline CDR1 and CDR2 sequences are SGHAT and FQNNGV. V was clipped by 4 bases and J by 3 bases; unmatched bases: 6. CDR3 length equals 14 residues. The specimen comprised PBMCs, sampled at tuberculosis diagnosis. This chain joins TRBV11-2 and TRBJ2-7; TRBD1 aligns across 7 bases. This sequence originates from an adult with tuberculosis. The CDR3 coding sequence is TGTGCCAGCAGCTCCGTTAGACAGGGCTACGAGCAGTACTTC. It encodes CASSSVRQGYEQYF.